This is a list of T cell receptor beta chains from one sample in a study of control samples from healthy donors and cancer patients. Method: immunoSEQ multiplex PCR; TCRdb's copy keeps in-frame clones and lacks some. This table has fewer than 90,000 clones, about 87% appearing once. The sample taken for sequencing was PBMCs. The source of these receptors is a woman aged 55-69 years with head and neck cancer. Both conserved end residues are part of each CDR3. The order of the fields is D gene, J gene, V gene, CDR3 protein, CDR3 DNA. A D gene is named only where the DNA matches it firmly.

D: -
J: TRBJ1-1
V: TRBV18
CDR3: CASSPLGDGSTEAFF
DNA: TGTGCCAGCTCCCCCCTGGGGGATGGTAGCACTGAAGCTTTCTTT

D: TRBD1
J: TRBJ1-1
V: TRBV6-5
CDR3: CASSSWTGANTEAFF
DNA: TGTGCCAGCAGTTCTTGGACAGGGGCGAACACTGAAGCTTTCTTT

D: -
J: TRBJ1-5
V: TRBV4-1
CDR3: CASSLSEYNQPQHF
DNA: TGCGCCAGCAGCCTATCGGAATACAATCAGCCCCAGCATTTT

D: -
J: TRBJ1-6
V: TRBV19
CDR3: CASSAQDRGTYNSPLHF
DNA: TGTGCCAGTAGTGCACAGGACCGGGGGACCTATAATTCACCCCTCCACTTT

D: -
J: TRBJ1-3
V: TRBV5-8
CDR3: CASSPGSWGNTIYF
DNA: TGTGCCAGCAGCCCAGGGAGTTGGGGAAACACCATATATTTT

D: -
J: TRBJ1-1
V: TRBV4-1
CDR3: CASSPHSSDSNTEAFF
DNA: TGCGCCAGCAGCCCTCACTCCTCGGACAGCAACACTGAAGCTTTCTTT

D: -
J: TRBJ1-4
V: TRBV29-1
CDR3: CSVAETGNEKLFF
DNA: TGCAGCGTTGCAGAGACAGGAAATGAAAAACTGTTTTTT

D: -
J: TRBJ2-1
V: TRBV6-5
CDR3: CASSQDRYNEQFF
DNA: TGTGCCAGCAGCCAAGACCGCTACAATGAGCAGTTCTTC

D: TRBD2
J: TRBJ2-1
V: TRBV29-1
CDR3: CSVEGGGRTYNEQFF
DNA: TGCAGCGTGGAGGGGGGCGGGAGGACTTACAATGAGCAGTTCTTC

D: TRBD1
J: TRBJ1-5
V: TRBV7-8
CDR3: CASSLQGIDQPQHF
DNA: TGTGCCAGCAGTTTACAGGGGATAGATCAGCCCCAGCATTTT

D: -
J: TRBJ2-2
V: TRBV5-6
CDR3: CASSLSSYSGELFF
DNA: TGTGCCAGCAGCTTGAGCAGTTATTCCGGGGAGCTGTTTTTT

D: -
J: TRBJ2-7
V: TRBV5-1
CDR3: CASSPGGQLSYEQYF
DNA: TGCGCCAGCAGCCCGGGTGGACAGCTCTCCTACGAGCAGTACTTC

D: -
J: TRBJ1-6
V: TRBV7-9
CDR3: CASSLDADSPLHF
DNA: TGTGCCAGCAGCTTAGATGCCGACTCACCCCTCCACTTT

D: -
J: TRBJ2-7
V: TRBV4-2
CDR3: CASSQDFKGEQYF
DNA: TGTGCCAGCAGCCAAGATTTTAAGGGCGAGCAGTACTTC

D: TRBD1
J: TRBJ1-1
V: TRBV5-6
CDR3: CASSRDRGVEAFF
DNA: TGTGCCAGCAGCCGGGACAGGGGGGTTGAAGCTTTCTTT

D: TRBD1
J: TRBJ1-6
V: TRBV2
CDR3: CASTRQGRNSPLHF
DNA: TGTGCCAGCACTAGACAGGGGAGGAATTCACCCCTCCACTTT

D: -
J: TRBJ1-4
V: TRBV30
CDR3: CAWSVLTQINEKLFF
DNA: TGTGCCTGGAGTGTCTTGACACAAATTAATGAAAAACTGTTTTTT

D: TRBD2
J: TRBJ2-7
V: TRBV6-5
CDR3: CASIWTSGEYEQYF
DNA: TGTGCCAGCATTTGGACTAGCGGCGAATACGAGCAGTACTTC

D: -
J: TRBJ2-3
V: TRBV6-5
CDR3: CASGDTGYTDTQYF
DNA: TGTGCCAGCGGCGATACAGGGTACACAGATACGCAGTATTTT

D: -
J: TRBJ2-1
V: TRBV6-2/TRBV6-3
CDR3: CASSKRGEGTNEQFF
DNA: TGTGCCAGCAGTAAAAGGGGTGAGGGTACGAATGAGCAGTTCTTC

D: TRBD2
J: TRBJ2-7
V: TRBV10-1
CDR3: CASSRDYSYEQYF
DNA: TGCGCCAGCAGCCGGGACTACTCCTACGAGCAGTACTTC

D: -
J: TRBJ2-1
V: TRBV3-1/TRBV3-2
CDR3: CASSQSGNEQFF
DNA: TGTGCCAGCAGCCAAAGCGGCAATGAGCAGTTCTTC